These T cell receptor beta chains were read from a single sample in a study of blood T cell repertoires in COVID-19. Generated by immunoSEQ multiplex PCR, the TCRdb table keeps only in-frame clones and is missing some. The sample shows roughly 180,000 clones, roughly 81% of them seen only once. Sequencing input: peripheral blood. These receptors were taken from a man aged 40-55 years who had recovered from COVID-19. Both conserved end residues are part of each CDR3. The D gene is left open where the match is weak. Clone size appears in some rows only: once, few, many, or a class for an expanded clone.

d_call cdr3_length j_call v_call clone_size cdr3_nt cdr3_aa
. 16 TRBJ2-1 TRBV7-9 . TGTGCCAGCAGCTTAGGGCCGAGCGTCTTTTACAATGAGCAGTTCTTC CASSLGPSVFYNEQFF
. 14 TRBJ2-2 TRBV11-3 . TGTGCCAGCAGCTTAGATGGCAGTACCGGGGAGCTGTTTTTT CASSLDGSTGELFF
TRBD1 14 TRBJ1-2 TRBV7-2 . TGTGCCAGCAGCTTAAGCCGGGACAGGGTTGGCTACACCTTC CASSLSRDRVGYTF
TRBD2 13 TRBJ2-5 TRBV4-1 once TGCGCCACTTCGAATGAAGCGGGGGAGACCCAGTACTTC CATSNEAGETQYF
TRBD2 16 TRBJ2-3 TRBV19 once TGTGCCAGTAGTATTGGTAGCGGGGGGGCCGCAGATACGCAGTATTTT CASSIGSGGAADTQYF
TRBD1 17 TRBJ1-3 TRBV7-8 once TGTGCCAGCAGCCTTTCGACAGGGGTTTACTCTGGAAACACCATATATTTT CASSLSTGVYSGNTIYF
TRBD2 14 TRBJ2-5 TRBV7-3 . TGTGCCAGCAGCTCCGGACTAGGCGGCGAGACCCAGTACTTC CASSSGLGGETQYF
TRBD2 14 TRBJ2-1 TRBV19 few TGTGCCAGTAGTATGCAACTAGCGGCCCATGAGCAGTTCTTC CASSMQLAAHEQFF
. 13 TRBJ1-2 TRBV6-2/TRBV6-3 . TGTGCCAGCAGCCCCGACTACAACTATGGCTACACCTTC CASSPDYNYGYTF
TRBD1 13 TRBJ1-2 TRBV10-1 . TGCGCCAGCAGTTCGGACAGGGCTGGTGGCTACACCTTC CASSSDRAGGYTF
TRBD2 16 TRBJ2-7 TRBV29-1 . TGCAGCGTGAGGACTAGCGGGAGGTCGGGGTCCTACGAGCAGTACTTC CSVRTSGRSGSYEQYF
TRBD1 15 TRBJ2-5 TRBV7-9 once TGTGCCAGCAGCTTGGAAGGGGGCCCCCCAGAGACCCAGTACTTC CASSLEGGPPETQYF
. 16 TRBJ2-1 TRBV21-1 . TGTGCCAGCAGACCGACCCGACTAGCGGGGGCCGGAGAGCAGTTCTTC CASRPTRLAGAGEQFF
TRBD2 13 TRBJ2-3 TRBV2 . TGTGCCACCTTCGCGGGGGGACCAGATACGCAGTATTTT CATFAGGPDTQYF
. 14 TRBJ2-1 TRBV20-1 . TGCAGTGCTAGTATAAGCGGCCTATACAATGAGCAGTTCTTC CSASISGLYNEQFF
. 15 TRBJ2-1 TRBV4-2 . TGTGCCAGCAGCCAAGATCAGGTCCGCGTAGATGAGCAGTTCTTC CASSQDQVRVDEQFF
TRBD2 18 TRBJ2-5 TRBV27 . TGTGCCAGCAGTCAGGGACTAGCGGGAGGGCCGCTCCGAGAGACCCAGTACTTC CASSQGLAGGPLRETQYF
TRBD1 19 TRBJ2-5 TRBV11-3 . TGTGCCAGCAGCTTAGGGGGGATGGGTACAGGGGGATTCCAAGAGACCCAGTACTTC CASSLGGMGTGGFQETQYF
TRBD1 16 TRBJ2-2 TRBV7-2 . TGTGCCAGCAGCTTAGACAGACAGGGCCTCGGCGGGGAGCTGTTTTTT CASSLDRQGLGGELFF
. 15 TRBJ1-2 TRBV28 once TGTGCCAGCAGTATACCCGAGGGGGGGTTAAATGGCTACACCTTC CASSIPEGGLNGYTF
. 15 TRBJ1-2 TRBV15 . TGTGCCACCAGCAGAGATAGAGGGCCTTACTATGGCTACACCTTC CATSRDRGPYYGYTF
TRBD1 15 TRBJ2-2 TRBV6-5 . TGTGCCACCCGTCGGACAGGGGGAAACACCGGGGAGCTGTTTTTT CATRRTGGNTGELFF
. 16 TRBJ1-2 TRBV5-6 . TGTGCCAGCAGCGTTGGGGCGTCAGCTACTAACTATGGCTACACCTTC CASSVGASATNYGYTF
TRBD1 13 TRBJ1-3 TRBV18 few TGTGCCGGACAGGCATCTTCTGGAAACACCATATATTTT CAGQASSGNTIYF
. 17 TRBJ2-2 TRBV5-3 . TGTGCCAGAAGCCCCTCTGAGGGCGGCACGAACACCGGGGAGCTGTTTTTT CARSPSEGGTNTGELFF
. 15 TRBJ2-5 TRBV24-1 . TGTGCCACCAGTGCAGCCGAATTAGGGGGAGAGACCCAGTACTTC CATSAAELGGETQYF
TRBD2 14 TRBJ2-5 TRBV7-9 . TGTGCCAGCAGCTTAAGCGGGGTGGGGGAGACCCAGTACTTC CASSLSGVGETQYF
TRBD1 15 TRBJ2-7 TRBV19 . TGTGCCAGTAGTCGGTCCGGGACAGGGGCCTACGAGCAGTACTTC CASSRSGTGAYEQYF
. 11 TRBJ2-1 TRBV28 . TGTGCCAGCAGTCCTTCCAATGAGCAGTTCTTC CASSPSNEQFF
. 17 TRBJ1-2 TRBV18 . TGTGCCAGCTCAACTCCAGGAGAGACAGCCAATCCCTATGGCTACACCTTC CASSTPGETANPYGYTF
TRBD1 15 TRBJ2-1 TRBV7-6 . TGTGCCAGCAGCTTAGCGACAGGGAGCACCAATGAGCAGTTCTTC CASSLATGSTNEQFF